This entry lists 19 T cell receptor beta chains sequenced from one sample in a study of CD8 T cells in ankylosing spondylitis. One entry per CDR3 protein, called by TCRdb with MiXCR from the 5' RACE reads. The sample lists 350,000 to 450,000 distinct CDR3 sequences, approximately 22% occurring once. The specimen was blood, either unsorted or a sorted T cell fraction (not recorded which). Receptors were obtained from a male donor with ankylosing spondylitis or in good health (not recorded which).

This clonotype was counted between two and nine times. The CDR3 DNA sequence: TGTGCCAGCAACGAGCAAGCGGGGGAATTGGAATACGAGCAGTACTTC. Its protein is CASNEQAGELEYEQYF. The gene calls are TRBV2 and TRBJ2-7; 8 bases map to TRBD2. The V gene's germline CDR1 is SNHLY and CDR2 FYNNEI. The V gene end was trimmed by 7 bases and the J gene end by 4 bases; junction bases not matched to a gene: 15. This CDR3 is built from 16 residues.

J is TRBJ2-1 and V is TRBV30, with unresolved D. There are 14 residues in the CDR3. In germline, CDR1 is GTSNPN, CDR2 SVGIG (reference sequence). V gave up 1 base and J gave up 0 bases, with 7 bases separating them. The CDR3 sequence: CAWSDASSYNEQFF. DNA of the CDR3: TGTGCCTGGAGTGACGCTAGCTCCTACAATGAGCAGTTCTTC.

The CDR3 region is CASMGAPQGTYEQYF. Written as DNA, the CDR3 is TGTGCCAGCATGGGAGCCCCACAGGGAACCTACGAGCAGTACTTC. The chain employs TRBV12-3 or TRBV12-4 and TRBJ2-7; a weak D match, TRBD1 (6 bases). The germline V and J ends were trimmed by 7 bases and 2 bases, with 18 bases remaining between them. This CDR3 has 15 residues.

This clonotype appeared many times. This chain uses TRBV7-9 with TRBJ2-3, with 7 nucleotides matching TRBD1. Germline lookup yields CDR1 SEHNR and CDR2 FQNEAQ (reference sequence). This CDR3 region has 14 residues. With V trimmed by 5 bases and J by 3 bases, 5 bases remained unmatched. The CDR3 nucleotides are TGTGCCAGCAGCCCGGGACAGCCAACAGATACGCAGTATTTT. Translated, it gives CASSPGQPTDTQYF.

The chain recombines TRBV6-1 with TRBJ2-3; 9 positions match TRBD1. V shed 5 bases and J 4 bases; nucleotides not matched to a gene: 7. The CDR3 contains 15 residues. Germline CDR1 and CDR2: MNHNS and SASEGT. The CDR3 coding sequence is TGTGCCAGCAGTCCTGGGACAGGGCTCGCAGATACGCAGTATTTT. This gives the protein CASSPGTGLADTQYF.

The chain employs TRBV13 and TRBJ2-7; D may be TRBD2 (5 bases). Trimming shortened V by 1 base and J by 5 bases, and 9 bases separated the two germline ends. Germline V gene lookup returns CDR1 PRHDT and CDR2 FYEKMQ (reference sequence). CDR3 length equals 13 residues. The CDR3 here is CASSLDLGDEQYF. The CDR3 nucleotides are TGTGCCAGCAGCTTAGATTTGGGAGACGAGCAGTACTTC.

This clonotype has more than one count but fewer than ten. The chain employs TRBV29-1 and TRBJ1-2; the match to TRBD1 covers 11 bases. The ends lost 6 bases at V and 3 bases at J; junction bases unmatched: 3. Germline values: CDR1 SQVTM, CDR2 ANQGSEA. The CDR3 sequence is 13 residues long. CDR3 sequence reads: CSVPGQGDYGYTF. The CDR3 coding sequence is TGCAGCGTACCGGGACAGGGGGACTATGGCTACACCTTC.

This clonotype has only a few counts. The chain carries TRBV7-9 and TRBJ2-6; D uncertain. The CDR3 spans 15 residues. Germline CDR1 and CDR2: SEHNR and FQNEAQ (reference sequence). The V and J ends lost 5 bases and 0 bases respectively, with 8 bases between them. The CDR3 DNA reads as TGTGCCAGCAGCGGCCGACCCTCTGGGGCCAACGTCCTGACTTTC. Amino acids: CASSGRPSGANVLTF.

This clonotype occurred a few times. V and J are TRBV6-5 and TRBJ2-1; 8 bases agree with TRBD1. Losses at the gene ends were 0 bases for V and 4 bases for J; bases not matched to a gene: 2. The CDR3 extends over 15 amino acids. Looked up from germline, CDR1 is MNHEY and CDR2 is SVGAGI. The CDR3 nucleotides are TGTGCCAGCAGTTACTCGGGACAGGTGTACAATGAGCAGTTCTTC. Amino acid sequence: CASSYSGQVYNEQFF.

This clonotype was counted a few times. This chain uses TRBV12-3 or TRBV12-4 with TRBJ1-4; D is undetermined. The CDR3 runs to 15 residues. Trimming stripped 6 bases from V and 6 bases from J, with 17 bases between. The CDR3, as DNA: TGTGCCAGCAGCCTTAGACCCGACCGGGATGAAAAACTGTTTTTT. Residues: CASSLRPDRDEKLFF.

In its sample, this clonotype was seen a few times. The chain carries TRBV12-3 or TRBV12-4 and TRBJ2-7, with no clear D. The CDR3 consists of 14 residues. V was trimmed by 6 bases and J by 3 bases, leaving 15 bases between them. CDR3 amino acids: CASSLGLGHYEQYF. Written as DNA, the CDR3 is TGTGCCAGCAGCCTTGGCCTGGGCCACTACGAGCAGTACTTC.

The rearrangement uses TRBV3-1 and TRBJ2-2; no firm D call. The CDR3 totals 15 residues. From germline, CDR1 is LGHDT and CDR2 YNNKEL (reference sequence). V lost 4 bases and J lost 6, with 15 bases in between. As DNA, the CDR3 is TGTGCCAGCAGCCTCACCCTCTCCCCCGCCGGGGAGCTGTTTTTT. Encoded protein: CASSLTLSPAGELFF.

CDR3 in amino acids: CASSSRNSGPQETQYF. In DNA form, the CDR3 reads TGTGCCAGCAGTTCGCGGAATAGCGGCCCTCAAGAGACCCAGTACTTC. The J gene is TRBJ2-5, the V gene TRBV12-3 or TRBV12-4, with a possible D match to TRBD2 (6 bases). CDR3 length: 16 amino acids. V was clipped by 4 bases and J by 2 bases, with 17 bases between them.

The table lists this clonotype with a few counts. The CDR3 sequence is CASSDLGLPNTGELFF. In DNA form, the CDR3 reads TGTGCCAGCAGTGACTTGGGTCTACCGAACACCGGGGAGCTGTTTTTT. The rearrangement joins TRBV6-4 to TRBJ2-2; D gene ambiguous. Trimming took 1 base from V and 0 from J, leaving 9 bases between them. CDR3 length equals 16 residues. Germline CDR1 reads MRHNA; CDR2 reads SNTAGT.

The rearrangement links TRBV6-5 to TRBJ2-3; 13 nucleotides align to TRBD2. In germline, CDR1 is MNHEY, CDR2 SVGAGI. CDR3 length: 16 residues. V shed 4 bases and J 6 bases; nucleotides not matched to a gene: 7. The CDR3 reads CASSLTSGGRMDTQYF. The CDR3 bases are TGTGCCAGCAGTTTGACTAGCGGGGGGAGGATGGATACGCAGTATTTT.

Here the CDR3 reads CASSVGLGPYNEQFF. The DNA of the CDR3 is TGTGCCAGCAGCGTAGGTCTGGGCCCCTACAATGAGCAGTTCTTC. The rearrangement links TRBV9 to TRBJ2-1; D call uncertain. This CDR3 is built from 15 residues. Germline V gene lookup returns CDR1 SGDLS and CDR2 YYNGEE. V was trimmed by 0 bases and J by 2 bases, leaving 9 bases between them.

The table lists this clonotype with a few counts. V usage is TRBV9 and J usage is TRBJ2-7, with 7 positions matching TRBD1. Trimming removed 0 bases from V and 5 bases from J; junction bases left unmatched: 5. The CDR3 extends over 14 amino acids. Germline loops: CDR1 SGDLS, CDR2 YYNGEE. Written as DNA, the CDR3 is TGTGCCAGCAGCGTAGGAGGGGGCACCCACGAGCAGTACTTC. Its translation is CASSVGGGTHEQYF.

In this sample, this clonotype turned up a few times. The chain recombines TRBV20-1 with TRBJ2-2; the D gene could be TRBD1 or TRBD2 (6 bases each). Looked up from germline, CDR1 is DFQATT and CDR2 is SNEGSKA (reference sequence). With 6 bases removed from V and 0 bases from J, the gap between germline ends came to 14 bases. This CDR3 comprises 15 residues. CDR3 sequence reads: CSASLGGPNTGELFF. The CDR3 DNA is TGCAGTGCCTCCCTGGGGGGCCCGAACACCGGGGAGCTGTTTTTT.

This clonotype was picked up a small number of times. The gene calls are TRBV11-2 and TRBJ2-7, with D possibly called TRBD1 or TRBD2 (5 bases each). Trimming took off 1 base at V and 4 bases at J, with 14 bases between the two ends. This CDR3 spans 15 amino acids. CDR1 is SGHAT and CDR2 is FQNNGV in the germline V gene. The CDR3 protein is CASSLVEGSLYEQYF. The DNA of the CDR3 is TGTGCCAGCAGCTTAGTAGAGGGGTCTCTATACGAGCAGTACTTC.